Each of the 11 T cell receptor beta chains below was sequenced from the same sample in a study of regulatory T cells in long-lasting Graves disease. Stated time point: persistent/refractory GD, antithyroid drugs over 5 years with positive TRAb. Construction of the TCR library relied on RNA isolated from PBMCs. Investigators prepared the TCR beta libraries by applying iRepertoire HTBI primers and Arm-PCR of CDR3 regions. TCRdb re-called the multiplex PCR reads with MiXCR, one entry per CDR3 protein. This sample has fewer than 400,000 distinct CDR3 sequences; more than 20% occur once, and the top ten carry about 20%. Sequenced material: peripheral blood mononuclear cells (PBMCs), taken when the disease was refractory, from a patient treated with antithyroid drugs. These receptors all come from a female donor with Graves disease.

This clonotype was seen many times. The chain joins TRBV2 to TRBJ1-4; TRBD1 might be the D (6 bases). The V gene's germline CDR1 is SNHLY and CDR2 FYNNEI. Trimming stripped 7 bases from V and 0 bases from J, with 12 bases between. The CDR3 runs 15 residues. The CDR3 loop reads CASIRGGATNEKLFF. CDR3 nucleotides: TGTGCCAGCATACGAGGGGGAGCAACTAATGAAAAACTGTTTTTT.

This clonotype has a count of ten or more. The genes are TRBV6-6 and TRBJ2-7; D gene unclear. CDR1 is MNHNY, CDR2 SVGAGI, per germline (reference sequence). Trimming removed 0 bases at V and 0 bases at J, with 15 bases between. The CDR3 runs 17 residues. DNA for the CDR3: TGTGCCAGCAGTTACTCGAGAGGCAGTGATTTCTCCTACGAGCAGTACTTC. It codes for CASSYSRGSDFSYEQYF.

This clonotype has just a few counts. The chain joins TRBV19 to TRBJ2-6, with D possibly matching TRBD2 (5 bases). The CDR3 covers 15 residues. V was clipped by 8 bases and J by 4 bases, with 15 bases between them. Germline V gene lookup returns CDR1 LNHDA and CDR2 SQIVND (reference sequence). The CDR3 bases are TGTGCCAGTTCCCCCTCGGGAACAGGGGCCAACGTCCTGACTTTC. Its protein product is CASSPSGTGANVLTF. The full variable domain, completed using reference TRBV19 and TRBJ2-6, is DGGITQSPKYLFRKEGQNVTLSCEQNLNHDAMYWYRQDPGQGLRLIYYSQIVNDFQKGDIAEGYSVSREKKESFPLTVTSAQKNPTAFYLCASSPSGTGANVLTFGAGSRLTVL.

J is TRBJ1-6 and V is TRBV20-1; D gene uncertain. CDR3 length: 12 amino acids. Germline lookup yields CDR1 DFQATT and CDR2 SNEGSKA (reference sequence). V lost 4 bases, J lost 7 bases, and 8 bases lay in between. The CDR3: CSATAGNSPLHF. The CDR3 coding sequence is TGCAGTGCTACCGCTGGAAATTCACCCCTCCACTTT.

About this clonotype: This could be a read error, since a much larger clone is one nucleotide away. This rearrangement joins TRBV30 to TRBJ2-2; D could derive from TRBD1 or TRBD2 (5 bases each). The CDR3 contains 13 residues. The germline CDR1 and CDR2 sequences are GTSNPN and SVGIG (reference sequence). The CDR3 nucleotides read TGTGCCTGGAGTGCGAGGGGTACCGGGGAGCTGCTTTTT. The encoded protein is CAWSARGTGELLF.

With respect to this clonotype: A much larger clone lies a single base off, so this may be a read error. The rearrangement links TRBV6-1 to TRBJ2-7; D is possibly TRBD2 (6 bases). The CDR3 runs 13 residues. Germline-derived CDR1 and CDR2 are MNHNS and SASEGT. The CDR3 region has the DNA TGTGTCAGCAGTGAATGGCGGGGCGGGGAGCAGTACTTC. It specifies CVSSEWRGGEQYF.

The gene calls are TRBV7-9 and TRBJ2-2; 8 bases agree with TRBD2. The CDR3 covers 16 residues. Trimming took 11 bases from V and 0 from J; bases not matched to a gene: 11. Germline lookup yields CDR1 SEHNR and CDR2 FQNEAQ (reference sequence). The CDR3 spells CAGPPPGLANTGELFF. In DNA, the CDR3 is TGTGCCGGCCCCCCACCGGGACTAGCGAACACCGGGGAGCTGTTTTTT.

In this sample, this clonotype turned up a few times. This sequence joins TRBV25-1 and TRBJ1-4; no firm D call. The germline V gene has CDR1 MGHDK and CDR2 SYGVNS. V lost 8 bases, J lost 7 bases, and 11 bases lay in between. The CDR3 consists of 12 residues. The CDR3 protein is CASGLGSEKLFF. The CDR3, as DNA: TGTGCCAGCGGGCTGGGGTCTGAAAAACTGTTTTTT.

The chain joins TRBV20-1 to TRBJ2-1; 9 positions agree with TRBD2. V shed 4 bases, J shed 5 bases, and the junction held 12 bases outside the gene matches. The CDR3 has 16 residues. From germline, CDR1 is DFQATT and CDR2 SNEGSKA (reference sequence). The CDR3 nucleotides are TGCAGTGCTACGACTCGTTTGACTAGCGGAAACAATGAGCAGTTCTTC. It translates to CSATTRLTSGNNEQFF.

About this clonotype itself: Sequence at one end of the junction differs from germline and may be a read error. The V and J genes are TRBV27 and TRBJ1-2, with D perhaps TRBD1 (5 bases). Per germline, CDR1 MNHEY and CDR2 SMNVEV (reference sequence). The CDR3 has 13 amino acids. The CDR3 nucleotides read TGTGCCAGCAGTTCCTGGGACGGCTATGGCCACACCTTC. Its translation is CASSSWDGYGHTF.

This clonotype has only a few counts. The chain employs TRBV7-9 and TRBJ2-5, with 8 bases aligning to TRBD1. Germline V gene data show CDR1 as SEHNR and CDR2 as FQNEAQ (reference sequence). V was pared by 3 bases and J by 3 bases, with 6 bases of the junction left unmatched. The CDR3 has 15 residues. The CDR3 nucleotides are TGTGCCAGCAGCTTGGACAGGGTGCTAGAAGAGACCCAGTACTTC. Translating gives CASSLDRVLEETQYF.